Following are 32 T cell receptor beta chains from one sample sequenced in a study of blood T cell repertoires in COVID-19. Sequencing was performed with immunoSEQ multiplex PCR; in TCRdb, only in-frame clones are kept and a portion is missing. The repertoire holds about 310,000 clones, with around 87% as singletons. Sequencing input: peripheral blood. The receptors originated from a woman aged 50 to 60 who had recovered from COVID-19.

The rearrangement uses TRBV3-1 (or the pseudogene TRBV3-2) and TRBJ2-7; TRBD1 matches 8 bases. CDR1 is LGHDT and CDR2 is YNNKEL in the germline V gene (reference sequence). The J segment lost 3 bases and the V segment lost 4 bases, leaving 8 bases of the junction unmatched. This CDR3 contains 15 residues. The DNA of the CDR3 is TGTGCCAGCAGCCCCCAGCCCGGGACAGGCTACGAGCAGTACTTC. It yields the protein CASSPQPGTGYEQYF.

The rearrangement uses TRBV28 and TRBJ1-2; D may be TRBD1 (6 bases). Trimming removed 1 base from V and 0 bases from J, with 9 bases in between. Germline V lookup: CDR1 MDHEN, CDR2 SYDVKM. The CDR3 is 15 amino acids. This CDR3 reads CASSLSGVANYGYTF. The CDR3 DNA reads as TGTGCCAGCAGTTTATCAGGGGTAGCTAACTATGGCTACACCTTC.

The CDR3 bases are TGTGCCAGCAGCAAAGACTGGGCAGGCCCGGAGGAACTCCCCTACGAGCAGTACTTC. Its protein product is CASSKDWAGPEELPYEQYF. The rearrangement links TRBV21-1 to TRBJ2-7; the table gives TRBD2 as D, unverified against the DNA. TRBV21-1 is reported as a pseudogene. The CDR3 has 19 amino acids.

The rearrangement uses TRBV27 and TRBJ1-1; possibly TRBD1 for D (5 bases). This CDR3 is 13 amino acids long. Germline V gives CDR1 MNHEY, CDR2 SMNVEV (reference sequence). The V end lost 5 bases, the J end lost 1 base, and 8 bases lay between the germline ends. The CDR3 DNA sequence: TGTGCCAGCAGTGGAGACAGGAACACTGAAGCTTTCTTT. The encoded protein is CASSGDRNTEAFF.

V gene TRBV6-2 or TRBV6-3 combines with J gene TRBJ1-5; TRBD1 matches 8 bases. V shed 6 bases and J 5 bases; nucleotides not matched to a gene: 9. Germline V lookup: CDR1 MNHEY, CDR2 SVGEGT. This CDR3 region has 15 residues. As DNA, the CDR3 is TGTGCCAGCAGCCACCAGGGGGCAAGTGATCAGCCCCAGCATTTT. It specifies CASSHQGASDQPQHF.

The CDR3 loop is CASRKDRLTEAFF. DNA of the CDR3: TGTGCCAGCAGGAAGGACAGGCTCACTGAAGCTTTCTTT. This rearrangement joins TRBV2 to TRBJ1-1, with 7 bases that match TRBD1. Trimming removed 6 bases from V and 4 bases from J; junction bases left unmatched: 5. Germline values: CDR1 SNHLY, CDR2 FYNNEI. The CDR3 has 13 amino acids.

The V and J genes are TRBV20-1 and TRBJ2-7; possible D gene TRBD1, 5 bases. The germline CDR1 and CDR2 sequences are DFQATT and SNEGSKA (reference sequence). The CDR3 has 14 amino acids. Trimming pared 3 bases from V and 6 bases from J, leaving 18 bases between. The CDR3 sequence: CSASWAGINGEQYF. CDR3 DNA sequence: TGCAGTGCTAGTTGGGCAGGGATAAACGGCGAGCAGTACTTC.

A note on this clone: A junction boundary mismatches the germline segment, possibly from a read error. The same CDR3 is also encoded by other DNA sequences in this sample. The rearrangement joins TRBV11-3 to TRBJ1-1; D is uncertain. The CDR3 is 13 residues long. The germline V gene has CDR1 SGHNT and CDR2 YENEEA. The CDR3 reads CASSPAADTEAFF. The CDR3 nucleotides are TGTGCTAGCAGCCCGGCGGCTGACACTGAAGCTTTCTTT.

The gene calls are TRBV1 and TRBJ1-6; the table assigns TRBD1, which was not confirmed against the DNA. TRBV1 is a recognized pseudogene. The CDR3 has 13 amino acids. CDR3 sequence reads: CTSRNRVGSPLHF. In DNA, the CDR3 is TGCACCAGCAGAAACAGGGTAGGGTCACCCCTCCACTTT.

V and J are TRBV10-2 and TRBJ2-5, with D possibly TRBD2 on 6 matching bases. The ends were cut back, 0 bases at V and 5 bases at J, with 22 bases in the middle. Germline-derived CDR1 and CDR2 are WSHSY and SAAADI. CDR3 length equals 18 residues. Here the CDR3 reads CASSESKALGGPGETQYF. DNA for the CDR3: TGCGCCAGCAGTGAGTCTAAGGCTTTAGGAGGGCCGGGTGAGACCCAGTACTTC.

The chain has TRBV2 and TRBJ2-3; the match to TRBD2 covers 11 bases. The junction had 10 bases not matched to a gene; V was cut back by 8 bases and J by 6 bases. The CDR3 consists of 15 residues. Germline-derived CDR1 and CDR2 are SNHLY and FYNNEI. CDR3 bases: TGTGCCAGCTCACGTAGCGGGAGGGCTGGGGATACGCAGTATTTT. Its translation: CASSRSGRAGDTQYF. The variable domain in full, completed from reference TRBV2 and TRBJ2-3, reads EPEVTQTPSHQVTQMGQEVILRCVPISNHLYFYWYRQILGQKVEFLVSFYNNEISEKSEIFDDQFSVERPDGSNFTLKIRSTKLEDSAMYFCASSRSGRAGDTQYFGPGTRLTVL.

The chain employs TRBV6-6 and TRBJ2-3; D ambiguous. The CDR3 is made up of 12 amino acids. Between the trimmed V and J ends, which lost 5 bases and 2 bases, there was a span of 5 bases. Germline lookup yields CDR1 MNHNY and CDR2 SVGAGI (reference sequence). CDR3 in DNA: TGTGCCAGCAGTACTCCCACAGATACGCAGTATTTT. It yields the protein CASSTPTDTQYF.

The gene calls are TRBV19 and TRBJ2-2, with D possibly being TRBD1 (5 bases). CDR1 is LNHDA and CDR2 is SQIVND in the germline V gene (reference sequence). V was shortened by 5 bases and J by 8 bases, with 15 bases between the two germline ends. This CDR3 region has 14 residues. This CDR3 reads CASSSAGFAGELFF. The CDR3 nucleotides are TGTGCCAGTAGTTCAGCAGGGTTCGCTGGGGAGCTGTTTTTT.

The rearrangement links TRBV13 to TRBJ2-7, with TRBD1 matching 7 bases. Germline V lookup: CDR1 PRHDT, CDR2 FYEKMQ (reference sequence). This CDR3 has 14 amino acids. Trimming removed 5 bases from V and 2 bases from J; junction bases left unmatched: 6. The CDR3 loop reads CASSRGQFTYEQYF. The CDR3 DNA is TGTGCCAGCAGCCGGGGACAGTTTACCTACGAGCAGTACTTC.

The rearrangement links TRBV28 to TRBJ1-2; 10 nucleotides line up with TRBD1. The V gene end was trimmed by 2 bases and the J gene end by 2 bases; junction bases not matched to a gene: 2. The germline V gene encodes CDR1 MDHEN and CDR2 SYDVKM. CDR3 length: 15 amino acids. CDR3 coding DNA: TGTGCCAGCAGTTTAGCGGGACAGGGGAACTATGGCTACACCTTC. It codes for CASSLAGQGNYGYTF.

This rearrangement joins TRBV5-1 to TRBJ2-7, with 9 bases aligning to TRBD2. CDR1 and CDR2 from the germline V gene are SGHRS and YFSETQ. V lost 4 bases and J lost 3; bases outside the gene matches: 5. The CDR3 runs to 14 residues. DNA of the CDR3: TGCGCCAGCAGCCAAGCGGGGGGACACTACGAGCAGTACTTC. This gives the protein CASSQAGGHYEQYF.

This rearrangement joins TRBV19 to TRBJ1-5; TRBD1 might be the D (5 bases). Germline CDR1 LNHDA, CDR2 SQIVND (reference sequence). V dropped 6 bases and J dropped 2 bases, with 14 bases sitting between them. The CDR3 length is 15 residues. The CDR3 here is CASRAGPLGNQPQHF. The CDR3 DNA reads TGTGCCAGTAGGGCGGGACCTCTGGGCAATCAGCCCCAGCATTTT.

This chain uses TRBV15 with TRBJ2-1; perhaps TRBD2 as D (5 bases). Trimming took off 4 bases at V and 6 bases at J, with 10 bases between the two ends. The germline gives CDR1 LNHNV, CDR2 YYDKDF (reference sequence). The CDR3 consists of 13 residues. CDR3 amino acids: CATSIGLVNEQFF. In nucleotides, the CDR3 is TGTGCCACCAGCATTGGACTGGTCAATGAGCAGTTCTTC.

The genes are TRBV5-4 and TRBJ1-2, with D possibly TRBD1 on 6 matching bases. V lost 4 bases to trimming and J lost 3 bases, with 16 bases between them. CDR1 is SGHNT and CDR2 is YYREEE in the germline V gene (reference sequence). The CDR3 extends over 15 amino acids. The CDR3 here is CASSQIGQHDYGYTF. CDR3 nucleotide sequence: TGTGCCAGCAGCCAAATCGGACAGCACGACTATGGCTACACCTTC.

This chain connects TRBV3-1 (or the pseudogene TRBV3-2) to TRBJ2-3; the D gene is possibly TRBD1 (5 bases). The CDR3 loop spans 17 amino acids. The V end was cut by 0 bases, the J end by 6 bases, with 19 bases between. Germline CDR1 and CDR2: LGHDT and YNNKEL (reference sequence). The chain's CDR3 is CASSQDPLTVLRDTQYF. CDR3 nucleotide sequence: TGTGCCAGCAGCCAAGACCCCCTGACAGTCCTGCGGGATACGCAGTATTTT.

The CDR3 coding sequence is TGTGCCAGCAGCCCCAGCCCTGAGGGTGTAATCCATGGCTACACCTTC. Its protein product is CASSPSPEGVIHGYTF. This rearrangement joins TRBV7-8 to TRBJ1-2; D remains unclear. Germline V lookup: CDR1 SGHVS, CDR2 FQNEAQ. Trimming removed 5 bases from V and 6 bases from J, with 22 bases in between. The CDR3 contains 16 residues.

The CDR3 DNA is TGTGCCAGCACCGAGGGACAGGGTTATGGCTACACCTTC. This codes for CASTEGQGYGYTF. This chain uses TRBV28 with TRBJ1-2, with TRBD1 identical over 9 bases. V lost 7 bases and J lost 5; bases outside the gene matches: 5. The CDR3 is 13 residues long. The germline gives CDR1 MDHEN, CDR2 SYDVKM.

As for this clone: Other nucleotide sequences from this sample produce the same CDR3. The chain is built from TRBV6-5 and TRBJ2-1; 9 nucleotides line up with TRBD2. Germline trimming cut 11 bases from V and 2 bases from J; bases unmatched to any gene: 4. CDR1 is MNHEY and CDR2 is SVGAGI in the germline V gene. This CDR3 is 13 amino acids long. The CDR3 spells CAGAGGPYNEQFF. The CDR3 coding sequence is TGTGCCGGGGCGGGGGGGCCCTACAATGAGCAGTTCTTC.

The chain is built from TRBV24-1 and TRBJ2-5; 13 bases match TRBD2. Trimming cost V 7 bases and J 12 bases; bases outside gene matches: 7. The CDR3 extends over 13 amino acids. Germline lookup yields CDR1 KGHDR and CDR2 SFDVKD. The CDR3 region is CATRGTSGAPEYF. CDR3 DNA: TGTGCCACCAGGGGGACTAGCGGGGCCCCGGAGTACTTC.

The rearrangement links TRBV30 to TRBJ1-3; TRBD1 agrees at 7 bases. V lost 0 bases, J lost 6 bases, and 17 bases stayed unmatched. The length of the CDR3 is 18 residues. Germline V gives CDR1 GTSNPN, CDR2 SVGIG (reference sequence). The CDR3 spells CAWSVWQGGSAMENTIYF. In DNA form, the CDR3 reads TGTGCCTGGAGTGTATGGCAGGGGGGATCCGCAATGGAAAACACCATATATTTT.

The rearrangement links TRBV30 to TRBJ1-2, with 9 bases lining up with TRBD1. The CDR3 consists of 15 residues. The V segment lost 2 bases and the J segment 7 bases; nucleotides outside the gene matches: 11. CDR1 is GTSNPN and CDR2 is SVGIG in the germline V gene (reference sequence). As DNA, the CDR3 is TGTGCCTGGAGTCCCCCCGACAGGGGGTCCTCTGGCTACACCTTC. This gives the protein CAWSPPDRGSSGYTF.

The V gene is TRBV18, the J gene TRBJ1-1; possibly TRBD1 for D (5 bases). V dropped 6 bases and J dropped 6 bases, with 17 bases sitting between them. The CDR3 spans 14 residues. CDR1 is KGHSH and CDR2 is LQKENI in the germline V gene. CDR3 region: CASSNQGGPSEAFF. The DNA of the CDR3 is TGTGCCAGCTCCAATCAGGGAGGGCCGTCTGAAGCTTTCTTT.

CDR3 DNA sequence: TGTGCCAGCAGCAAGACAGGAACCTACGAGCAGTACTTC. Translating gives CASSKTGTYEQYF. This chain uses TRBV21-1 with TRBJ2-7; no check of the table's D call, TRBD1, against the DNA was made. TRBV21-1 is described as a pseudogene. This CDR3 is 13 amino acids long.

The chain recombines TRBV6-1 with TRBJ2-7; maybe TRBD2 (6 bases). Germline V gene sequence: CDR1 MNHNS, CDR2 SASEGT. The V and J ends lost 2 bases and 4 bases respectively, with 15 bases between them. This CDR3 comprises 15 residues. The CDR3 DNA reads as TGTGCCAGCAGTGAAATAAGCGGGTCCGGGTACGAGCAGTACTTC. Amino acids: CASSEISGSGYEQYF.

This clone showed up just once. The rearrangement links TRBV6-4 to TRBJ2-2, with a weak D call TRBD2 (5 bases). Germline CDR1 MRHNA, CDR2 SNTAGT. V was clipped by 0 bases and J by 7 bases, with 9 bases between them. This CDR3 is 14 amino acids long. This CDR3 is CASSDSIRGGELFF. As DNA, the CDR3 is TGTGCCAGCAGTGACTCGATTCGGGGCGGGGAGCTGTTTTTT.

The chain carries TRBV19 and TRBJ2-1; a possible D gene is TRBD2 (5 bases). V lost 5 bases, J lost 15 bases, and 20 bases lay in between. Germline V gene lookup returns CDR1 LNHDA and CDR2 SQIVND (reference sequence). The CDR3 is 13 amino acids. CDR3 amino acids: CASSLKWTASPFF. CDR3 coding DNA: TGTGCCAGTAGTCTAAAGTGGACTGCCTCTCCGTTCTTC.

This chain links TRBV19 with TRBJ1-1; 9 bases are a match to TRBD1. Trimming at V came to 6 bases and at J to 4 bases, leaving 3 bases not matched to a gene. The CDR3 length is 13 residues. Germline-derived CDR1 and CDR2 are LNHDA and SQIVND (reference sequence). CDR3 sequence: CASRETGGTEAFF. In DNA, the CDR3 is TGTGCCAGTAGGGAGACAGGGGGCACTGAAGCTTTCTTT. Complete variable domain (other parts from reference TRBV19 and TRBJ1-1): DGGITQSPKYLFRKEGQNVTLSCEQNLNHDAMYWYRQDPGQGLRLIYYSQIVNDFQKGDIAEGYSVSREKKESFPLTVTSAQKNPTAFYLCASRETGGTEAFFGQGTRLTVV.